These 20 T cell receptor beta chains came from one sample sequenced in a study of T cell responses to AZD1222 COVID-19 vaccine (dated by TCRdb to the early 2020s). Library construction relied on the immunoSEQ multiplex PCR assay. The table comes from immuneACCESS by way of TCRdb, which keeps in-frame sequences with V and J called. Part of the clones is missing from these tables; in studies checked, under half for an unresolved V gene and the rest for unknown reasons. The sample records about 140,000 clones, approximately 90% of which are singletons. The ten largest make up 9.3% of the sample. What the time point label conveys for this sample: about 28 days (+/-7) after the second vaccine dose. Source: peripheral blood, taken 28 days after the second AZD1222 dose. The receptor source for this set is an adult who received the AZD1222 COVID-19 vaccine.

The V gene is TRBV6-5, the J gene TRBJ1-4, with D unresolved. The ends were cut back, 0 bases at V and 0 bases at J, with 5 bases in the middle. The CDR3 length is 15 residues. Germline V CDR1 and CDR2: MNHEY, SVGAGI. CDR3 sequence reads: CASSYSYSTNEKLFF. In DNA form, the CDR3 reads TGTGCCAGCAGTTACTCTTACTCAACTAATGAAAAACTGTTTTTT.

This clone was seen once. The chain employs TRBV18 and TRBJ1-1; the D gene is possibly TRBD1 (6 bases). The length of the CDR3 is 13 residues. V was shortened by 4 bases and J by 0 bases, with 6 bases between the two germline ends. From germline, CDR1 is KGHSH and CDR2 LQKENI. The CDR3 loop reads CASSQGVNTEAFF. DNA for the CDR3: TGTGCCAGCTCACAGGGGGTGAACACTGAAGCTTTCTTT.

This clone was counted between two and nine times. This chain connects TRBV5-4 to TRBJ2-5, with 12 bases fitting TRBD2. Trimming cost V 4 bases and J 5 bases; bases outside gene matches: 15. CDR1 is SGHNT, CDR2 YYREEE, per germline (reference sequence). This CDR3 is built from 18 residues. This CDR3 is CASSRRNLAGGERETQYF. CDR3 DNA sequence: TGTGCCAGCAGCCGTCGGAATCTAGCGGGAGGGGAGCGGGAGACCCAGTACTTC.

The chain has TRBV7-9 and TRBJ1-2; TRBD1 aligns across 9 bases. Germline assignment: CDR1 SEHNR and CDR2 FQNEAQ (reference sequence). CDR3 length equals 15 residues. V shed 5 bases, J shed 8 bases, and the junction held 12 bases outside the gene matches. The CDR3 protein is CASSRGDREARGYTF. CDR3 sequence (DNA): TGTGCCAGCAGCCGCGGGGACAGGGAGGCTCGGGGCTACACCTTC.

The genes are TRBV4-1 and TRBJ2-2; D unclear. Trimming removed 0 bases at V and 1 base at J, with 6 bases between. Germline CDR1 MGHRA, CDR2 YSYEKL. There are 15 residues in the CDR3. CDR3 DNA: TGCGCCAGCAGCCAAGATGCGATGAACACCGGGGAGCTGTTTTTT. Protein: CASSQDAMNTGELFF.

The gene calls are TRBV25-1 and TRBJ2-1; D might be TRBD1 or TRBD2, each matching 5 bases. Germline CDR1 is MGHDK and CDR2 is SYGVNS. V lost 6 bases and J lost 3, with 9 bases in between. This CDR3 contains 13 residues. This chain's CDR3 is CASRGENYNEQFF. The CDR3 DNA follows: TGTGCCAGCAGGGGGGAAAACTACAATGAGCAGTTCTTC.

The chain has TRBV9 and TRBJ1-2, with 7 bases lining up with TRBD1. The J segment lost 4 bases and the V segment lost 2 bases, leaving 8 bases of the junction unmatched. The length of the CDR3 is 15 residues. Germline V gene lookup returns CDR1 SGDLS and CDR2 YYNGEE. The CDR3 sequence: CASSVATGAPYGYTF. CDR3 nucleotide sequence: TGTGCCAGCAGCGTCGCAACAGGGGCCCCCTATGGCTACACCTTC.

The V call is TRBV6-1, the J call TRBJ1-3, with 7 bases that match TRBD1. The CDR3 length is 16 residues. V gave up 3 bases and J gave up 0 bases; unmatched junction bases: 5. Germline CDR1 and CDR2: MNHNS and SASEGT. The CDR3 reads CASSDRRDSSGNTIYF. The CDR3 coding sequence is TGTGCCAGCAGTGATCGTCGGGACAGCTCTGGAAACACCATATATTTT.

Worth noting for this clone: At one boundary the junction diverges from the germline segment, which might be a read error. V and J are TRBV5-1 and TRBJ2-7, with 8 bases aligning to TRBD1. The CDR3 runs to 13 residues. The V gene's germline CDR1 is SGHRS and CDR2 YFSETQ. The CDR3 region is CASRLDRAYEQYF. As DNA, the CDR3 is TGCGCCAGCAGATTGGACAGGGCCTACGAGCAGTACTTC.

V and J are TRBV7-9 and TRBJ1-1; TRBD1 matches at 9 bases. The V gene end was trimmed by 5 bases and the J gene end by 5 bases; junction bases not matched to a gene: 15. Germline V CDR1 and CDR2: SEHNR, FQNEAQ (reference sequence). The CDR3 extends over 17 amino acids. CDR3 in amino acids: CASSTREGTGYGTEAFF. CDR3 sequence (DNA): TGTGCCAGCAGCACCAGGGAGGGGACAGGGTATGGGACTGAAGCTTTCTTT.

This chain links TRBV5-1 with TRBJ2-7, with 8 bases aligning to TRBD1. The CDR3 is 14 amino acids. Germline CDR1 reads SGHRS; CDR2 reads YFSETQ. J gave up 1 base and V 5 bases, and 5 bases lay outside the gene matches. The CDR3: CASRGQGSSYEQYF. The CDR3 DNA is TGCGCCAGCAGAGGACAGGGTTCATCCTACGAGCAGTACTTC.

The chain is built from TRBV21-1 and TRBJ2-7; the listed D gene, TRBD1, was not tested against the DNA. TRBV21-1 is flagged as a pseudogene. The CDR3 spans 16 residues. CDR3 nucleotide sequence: TGTGCCAGCAGCTCTAACAGGGAAGGGGCGGTCTACGAGCAGTACGTC. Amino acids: CASSSNREGAVYEQYV.

In nucleotides, the CDR3 is TGTGCCAGCAGCCAAGATGGGCAGGGGGCAGCCCGTGGCTATGGCTACACCTTC. It translates to CASSQDGQGAARGYGYTF. The rearrangement links TRBV4-2 to TRBJ1-2, with 8 bases matching TRBD1. Germline CDR1 reads LGHNA; CDR2 reads YNFKEQ. V lost 0 bases, J lost 4 bases, and 13 bases stayed unmatched. The CDR3 totals 18 residues.

The CDR3 DNA reads TGTGCCACCTTGAGGGGAGGGGACAATTCACCCCTCCACTTT. It yields the protein CATLRGGDNSPLHF. This chain joins TRBV10-3 and TRBJ1-6; perhaps TRBD1 as D (5 bases). CDR1 ENHRY and CDR2 SYGVKD come from the germline V gene. This CDR3 contains 14 residues. The V end was cut by 10 bases, the J end by 7 bases, with 17 bases between.

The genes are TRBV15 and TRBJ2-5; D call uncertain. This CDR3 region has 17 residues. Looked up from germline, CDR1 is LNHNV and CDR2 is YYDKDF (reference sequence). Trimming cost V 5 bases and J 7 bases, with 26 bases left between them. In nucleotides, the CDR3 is TGTGCCACCAGCCCACCCCAAGGCCCCGTTGGCTCGGGGACCCAGTACTTC. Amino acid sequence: CATSPPQGPVGSGTQYF.

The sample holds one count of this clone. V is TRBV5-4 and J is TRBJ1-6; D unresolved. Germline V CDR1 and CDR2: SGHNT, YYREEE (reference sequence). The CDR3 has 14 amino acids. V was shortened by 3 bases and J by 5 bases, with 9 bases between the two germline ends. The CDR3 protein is CASSWTDNNSPLHF. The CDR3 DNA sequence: TGTGCCAGCAGCTGGACCGATAATAATTCACCCCTCCACTTT.

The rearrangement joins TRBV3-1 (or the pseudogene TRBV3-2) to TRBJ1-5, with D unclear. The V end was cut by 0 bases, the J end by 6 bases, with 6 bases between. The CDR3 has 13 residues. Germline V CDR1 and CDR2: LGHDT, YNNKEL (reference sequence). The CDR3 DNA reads TGTGCCAGCAGCCAAGATGAGGGTCAGCCCCAGCATTTT. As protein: CASSQDEGQPQHF.

CDR3 coding DNA: TGTGCCAGCAGCTCCTTCGGACAGGGTGACGCTTTCTTT. This encodes CASSSFGQGDAFF. The chain joins TRBV21-1 to TRBJ1-1; the table's D call of TRBD1 was not tested on the DNA. TRBV21-1 is reported as a pseudogene. This CDR3 has 13 residues.

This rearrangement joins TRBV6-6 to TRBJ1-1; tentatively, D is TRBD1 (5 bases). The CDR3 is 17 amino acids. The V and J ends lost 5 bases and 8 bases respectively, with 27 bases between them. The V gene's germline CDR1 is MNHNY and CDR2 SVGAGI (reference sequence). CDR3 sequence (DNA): TGTGCCAGCAGTAGATATTGGTCAGGGAGTTCAATCCGCGAAGCTTTCTTT. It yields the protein CASSRYWSGSSIREAFF.

This chain's CDR3 is CASSDGGISYNEQFF. The CDR3 DNA reads as TGTGCCAGTTCCGACGGCGGGATCTCCTACAATGAGCAGTTCTTC. This sequence joins TRBV18 and TRBJ2-1; the D gene is possibly TRBD2 (6 bases). CDR3 size: 15 residues. Trimming took off 9 bases at V and 0 bases at J, with 15 bases between the two ends. CDR1 is KGHSH and CDR2 is LQKENI in the germline V gene.